This entry lists 28 T cell receptor beta chains sequenced from one sample in a study of graft-versus-host responses after intestinal transplantation. The antigens of these receptors remain unknown. Sequencing used immunoSEQ multiplex PCR; TCRdb keeps in-frame clones, though not all of them. The sample has fewer than 85,000 clones; 75% to 90% are singletons. The sample in question was unstimulated CD4+ T cells sorted from spleen or lymph node cells, obtained before transplant. The source of these receptors is a human donor who was the organ donor for an intestinal transplant.

This clone was picked up a small number of times. V usage is TRBV10-3 and J usage is TRBJ2-7, with 8 nucleotides matching TRBD2. The V segment lost 11 bases and the J segment 2 bases; nucleotides outside the gene matches: 8. Per germline, CDR1 ENHRY and CDR2 SYGVKD. CDR3 length: 13 amino acids. The DNA of the CDR3 is TGTGCCGCCTCAACGGGGGGGCCCTACGAGCAGTACGTC. Its protein product is CAASTGGPYEQYV.

The chain has TRBV2 and TRBJ1-3; the D is unclear. The V end lost 7 bases, the J end lost 0 bases, and 10 bases lay between the germline ends. The germline CDR1 and CDR2 sequences are SNHLY and FYNNEI. This CDR3 has 14 residues. CDR3 sequence: CASTLSVSGNTIYF. CDR3 nucleotide sequence: TGTGCCAGCACCCTAAGTGTCTCTGGAAACACCATATATTTT.

The rearrangement joins TRBV7-8 to TRBJ2-2; 7 bases agree with TRBD1. The ends lost 1 base at V and 5 bases at J; junction bases unmatched: 7. Germline V lookup: CDR1 SGHVS, CDR2 FQNEAQ. This CDR3 is 16 amino acids long. The DNA for the CDR3 is TGTGCCAGCAGCTTAGTCAGCGGACAGGTGACCGGGGAGCTGTTTTTT. It specifies CASSLVSGQVTGELFF.

The J gene is TRBJ2-1, the V gene TRBV7-2; 9 bases align to TRBD2. This CDR3 region has 18 residues. With 1 base clipped from V and 4 bases from J, the junction kept 11 bases outside the gene matches. CDR1 and CDR2 (germline): SGHTA, FQGNSA. This CDR3 reads CASSLVAGGLGTYNEQFF. The DNA of the CDR3 is TGTGCCAGCAGCTTAGTTGCGGGGGGGCTCGGAACGTACAATGAGCAGTTCTTC.

V usage is TRBV5-1 and J usage is TRBJ1-1; TRBD1 might be the D (5 bases). V shed 3 bases and J shed 4 bases, with 10 bases lying between them. The CDR3 extends over 13 amino acids. The germline V gene encodes CDR1 SGHRS and CDR2 YFSETQ. The CDR3 sequence is CASSSDRLTEAFF. The CDR3 nucleotides read TGCGCCAGCAGCTCCGACAGACTCACTGAAGCTTTCTTT.

This rearrangement joins TRBV2 to TRBJ1-6; a weak D match, TRBD1 (6 bases). Trimming pared 7 bases from V and 9 bases from J, leaving 19 bases between. The CDR3 is 15 residues long. Germline assignment: CDR1 SNHLY and CDR2 FYNNEI. CDR3 sequence reads: CASMMQRGKGSPLHF. The CDR3 DNA sequence: TGTGCCAGCATGATGCAGAGGGGGAAAGGTTCACCCCTCCACTTT.

V is TRBV5-4 and J is TRBJ2-3; the D gene is possibly TRBD1 (6 bases). Between the trimmed V and J ends, which lost 4 bases and 0 bases, there was a span of 9 bases. Germline CDR1 SGHNT, CDR2 YYREEE (reference sequence). The CDR3 loop spans 14 amino acids. The CDR3 DNA reads as TGTGCCAGCAGCATGGGGGCAAGCACAGATACGCAGTATTTT. It yields the protein CASSMGASTDTQYF. The full variable domain, rest sourced from reference TRBV5-4 and TRBJ2-3, is ETGVTQSPTHLIKTRGQQVTLRCSSQSGHNTVSWYQQALGQGPQFIFQYYREEENGRGNFPPRFSGLQFPNYSSELNVNALELDDSALYLCASSMGASTDTQYFGPGTRLTVL.

This clone was detected once. The chain carries TRBV5-1 and TRBJ2-4; 15 bases line up with TRBD2. The germline gives CDR1 SGHRS, CDR2 YFSETQ. The CDR3 contains 16 residues. V was pared by 4 bases and J by 4 bases, with 3 bases of the junction left unmatched. This CDR3 reads CASSVGTSGGKNIQYF. Written as DNA, the CDR3 is TGCGCCAGCAGCGTGGGGACTAGCGGGGGGAAAAACATTCAGTACTTC.

The rearrangement uses TRBV11-2 and TRBJ2-3, with 7 bases aligning to TRBD2. Germline CDR1 SGHAT, CDR2 FQNNGV. The CDR3 spans 15 residues. J gave up 2 bases and V 5 bases, and 7 bases lay outside the gene matches. The CDR3 DNA sequence: TGTGCCAGCAGCCCCAACAGACTAGCCACAGATACGCAGTATTTT. Its translation is CASSPNRLATDTQYF.

The chain recombines TRBV7-3 with TRBJ2-2, with a possible D match to TRBD2 (6 bases). The germline CDR1 and CDR2 sequences are SGHTA and FQGTGA. V shed 2 bases and J shed 4 bases, with 8 bases lying between them. The CDR3 is 14 residues long. The CDR3 region is CASSLGTSTGELFF. DNA for the CDR3: TGTGCCAGCAGCTTAGGGACTTCCACCGGGGAGCTGTTTTTT.

The chain joins TRBV30 to TRBJ1-5; TRBD1 aligns across 11 bases. CDR3 length: 14 residues. CDR1 is GTSNPN and CDR2 is SVGIG in the germline V gene (reference sequence). With V trimmed by 6 bases and J by 3 bases, 4 bases remained unmatched. CDR3 coding DNA: TGTGCCTGTGGGACAGGGGGTACCAATCAGCCCCAGCATTTT. Its protein product is CACGTGGTNQPQHF.

This chain joins TRBV28 and TRBJ1-2; D is possibly TRBD1 (5 bases). Germline CDR1 is MDHEN and CDR2 is SYDVKM. CDR3 length: 15 amino acids. The ends were cut back, 6 bases at V and 2 bases at J, with 16 bases in the middle. The CDR3 DNA is TGTGCCAGCAGGCCACCCGCCACAGGAAACTATGGCTACACCTTC. Translation: CASRPPATGNYGYTF.

This clone was seen just once. Other DNA variants within this sample encode the same CDR3. The rearrangement uses TRBV9 and TRBJ1-2, with 7 bases fitting TRBD1. Germline V gene sequence: CDR1 SGDLS, CDR2 YYNGEE. This CDR3 is 13 amino acids long. V gave up 0 bases and J gave up 5 bases; unmatched junction bases: 1. In DNA, the CDR3 is TGTGCCAGCAGCGTAGGACAGGGATATGGCTACACCTTC. Its translation: CASSVGQGYGYTF. The entire variable domain, with the rest obtained from reference TRBV9 and TRBJ1-2, is as follows: DSGVTQTPKHLITATGQRVTLRCSPRSGDLSVYWYQQSLDQGLQFLIQYYNGEERAKGNILERFSAQQFPDLHSELNLSSLELGDSALYFCASSVGQGYGYTFGSGTRLTVV.

The chain combines TRBV23-1 with TRBJ2-2; D possibly corresponds to TRBD2 (6 bases). TRBV23-1 is labeled an ORF, and its function is uncertain. Trimming cost V 6 bases and J 2 bases, with 7 bases left between them. CDR3 length: 13 residues. The CDR3 spells CASRGGNTGELFF. The CDR3 DNA reads TGCGCCAGCAGGGGGGGAAACACCGGGGAGCTGTTTTTT.

The CDR3 bases are TGTGCCAGCACCACGGGGGGGATAAACACCGGGGAGCTGTTTTTT. It codes for CASTTGGINTGELFF. J is TRBJ2-2 and V is TRBV28; 8 nucleotides agree with TRBD2. Looked up from germline, CDR1 is MDHEN and CDR2 is SYDVKM. V was pared by 7 bases and J by 2 bases, with 6 bases of the junction left unmatched. This CDR3 has 15 residues.

This chain links TRBV18 with TRBJ1-2; TRBD1 matches at 9 bases. After removal of 3 bases from V and 1 base from J, the junction contained 3 bases not matched to a gene. The CDR3 is made up of 15 amino acids. Germline values: CDR1 KGHSH, CDR2 LQKENI. The CDR3 protein is CASSPQTGGNYGYTF. The CDR3 DNA sequence: TGTGCCAGCTCACCCCAGACAGGGGGTAACTATGGCTACACCTTC.

The chain recombines TRBV7-2 with TRBJ2-7; 7 nucleotides line up with TRBD1. CDR1 and CDR2 (germline): SGHTA, FQGNSA. V trimming: 1 base; J trimming: 5 bases; junction bases outside the gene matches: 5. The CDR3 extends over 14 amino acids. CDR3 protein: CASSLGSGTDEQYV. CDR3 nucleotides: TGTGCCAGCAGCTTAGGGTCCGGGACAGACGAGCAGTACGTC.

This clone was seen only a few times. The CDR3 nucleotides read TGTGCCAGCAGCCTATCAGGCCAGGGAAACACCATATATTTT. Encoded protein: CASSLSGQGNTIYF. The chain joins TRBV7-3 to TRBJ1-3; D is unresolved. Germline V lookup: CDR1 SGHTA, CDR2 FQGTGA. Trimming left V 5 bases short and J 4 bases short, with 12 bases between. The CDR3 loop spans 14 amino acids.

The sample holds one count of this clone. The chain links TRBV4-2 to TRBJ1-1; D unclear. The CDR3 runs 13 residues. The V end was cut by 0 bases, the J end by 7 bases, with 9 bases between. Germline CDR1 reads LGHNA; CDR2 reads YNFKEQ. The CDR3 region has the DNA TGTGCCAGCAGCCAAGATGGGCGGGGTGAAGCTTTCTTT. Translated, it gives CASSQDGRGEAFF.

The V gene is TRBV30, the J gene TRBJ1-2; 11 bases line up with TRBD1. Germline loops: CDR1 GTSNPN, CDR2 SVGIG (reference sequence). The CDR3 covers 14 residues. The V and J ends lost 4 bases and 6 bases, in that order; junction bases with no gene match: 7. This chain's CDR3 is CAWTTDRGQDGYTF. The DNA of the CDR3 is TGTGCCTGGACCACGGACAGGGGGCAGGATGGCTACACCTTC.

The chain couples TRBV11-2 to TRBJ1-6; D may be TRBD1 (6 bases). The CDR3 has 15 residues. The germline gives CDR1 SGHAT, CDR2 FQNNGV. V dropped 5 bases and J dropped 7 bases, with 15 bases sitting between them. In nucleotides, the CDR3 is TGTGCCAGCAGCCCCGAGGGGGGGCCAAATTCACCCCTCCACTTT. Its translation: CASSPEGGPNSPLHF.

The chain uses TRBV28 and TRBJ2-3; TRBD2 matches at 9 bases. Losses at the gene ends were 5 bases for V and 3 bases for J; bases not matched to a gene: 3. CDR1 MDHEN and CDR2 SYDVKM come from the germline V gene. The length of the CDR3 is 14 residues. The CDR3 spells CASSIAGGTDTQYF. The DNA for the CDR3 is TGTGCCAGCAGTATTGCGGGGGGGACAGATACGCAGTATTTT.

The chain links TRBV5-4 to TRBJ1-1; 7 nucleotides agree with TRBD1. This CDR3 has 15 residues. Germline CDR1 reads SGHNT; CDR2 reads YYREEE (reference sequence). V was clipped by 1 base and J by 0 bases; unmatched bases: 3. DNA for the CDR3: TGTGCCAGCAGCTTGCCGGGACAGTTGAACACTGAAGCTTTCTTT. Encoded protein: CASSLPGQLNTEAFF.

This chain uses TRBV29-1 with TRBJ2-5; the D gene is possibly TRBD1 (6 bases). Germline V CDR1 and CDR2: SQVTM, ANQGSEA. The V and J ends lost 6 bases and 3 bases respectively, with 11 bases between them. This CDR3 comprises 12 residues. The CDR3 loop is CSVRDIKETQYF. The CDR3 nucleotides read TGCAGCGTCAGGGACATAAAAGAGACCCAGTACTTC.

This clone came up once. This rearrangement joins TRBV25-1 to TRBJ1-4; a possible D gene is TRBD1 (6 bases). The V gene lost 5 bases and the J gene lost 2 bases, with 18 bases spanning the gap. Germline V lookup: CDR1 MGHDK, CDR2 SYGVNS. The CDR3 length is 17 residues. CDR3 protein: CASSTITMGATNEKLFF. The DNA for the CDR3 is TGTGCCAGCAGTACAATAACGATGGGGGCTACTAATGAAAAACTGTTTTTT.

The genes are TRBV6-1 and TRBJ2-5, with TRBD2 as a possible D gene (5 bases). This CDR3 contains 15 residues. Germline V CDR1 and CDR2: MNHNS, SASEGT. The V gene lost 6 bases and the J gene lost 2 bases, with 16 bases spanning the gap. The CDR3 protein is CASSLRGSLQETQYF. Here the CDR3 DNA reads TGTGCCAGCAGCCTACGGGGTAGCCTACAAGAGACCCAGTACTTC.

The chain couples TRBV27 to TRBJ1-1; tentative D call: TRBD1 (6 bases). V dropped 5 bases and J dropped 4 bases, with 14 bases sitting between them. Germline CDR1 MNHEY, CDR2 SMNVEV (reference sequence). The CDR3 sequence is 14 residues long. CDR3 coding DNA: TGTGCCAGCAGTATAACCAGGGGTAGCACTGAAGCTTTCTTT. This gives the protein CASSITRGSTEAFF.

The rearrangement links TRBV7-2 to TRBJ2-3; TRBD2 agrees at 7 bases. Germline V gene lookup returns CDR1 SGHTA and CDR2 FQGNSA. The ends lost 0 bases at V and 3 bases at J; junction bases unmatched: 0. There are 14 residues in the CDR3. Here the CDR3 DNA reads TGTGCCAGCAGCTTAGCGGGGGGGACAGATACGCAGTATTTT. It yields the protein CASSLAGGTDTQYF.